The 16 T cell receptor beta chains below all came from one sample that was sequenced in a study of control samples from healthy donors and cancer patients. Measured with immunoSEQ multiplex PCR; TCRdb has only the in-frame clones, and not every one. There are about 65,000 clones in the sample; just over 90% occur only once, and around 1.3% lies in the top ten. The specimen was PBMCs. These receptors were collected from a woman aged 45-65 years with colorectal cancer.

The CDR3 region is CASSPGLSTDTQYF. Written as DNA, the CDR3 is TGTGCCAGCAGTCCGGGACTAAGCACAGATACGCAGTATTTT. The J gene is TRBJ2-3, the V gene TRBV4-2; 7 nucleotides align to TRBD2. The trim removed 6 bases at V and 0 bases at J, leaving 3 bases unmatched. Germline CDR1 reads LGHNA; CDR2 reads YNFKEQ. The CDR3 has 14 amino acids.

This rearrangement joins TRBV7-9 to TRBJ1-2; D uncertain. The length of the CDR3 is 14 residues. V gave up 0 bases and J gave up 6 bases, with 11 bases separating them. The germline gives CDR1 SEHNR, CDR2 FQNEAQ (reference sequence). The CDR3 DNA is TGTGCCAGCAGCTTAGCTGTGGCAGTTGATGGCTACACCTTC. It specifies CASSLAVAVDGYTF.

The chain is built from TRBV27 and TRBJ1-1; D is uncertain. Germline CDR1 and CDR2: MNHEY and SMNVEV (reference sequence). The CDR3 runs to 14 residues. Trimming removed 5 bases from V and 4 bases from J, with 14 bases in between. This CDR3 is CASSPGGWSTEAFF. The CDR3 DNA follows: TGTGCCAGCAGTCCGGGAGGGTGGAGCACTGAAGCTTTCTTT.

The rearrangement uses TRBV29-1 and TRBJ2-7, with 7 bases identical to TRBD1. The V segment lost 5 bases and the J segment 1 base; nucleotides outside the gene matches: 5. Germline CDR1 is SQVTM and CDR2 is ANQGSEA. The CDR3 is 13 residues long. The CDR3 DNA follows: TGCAGCGTTAAAAGGACAGGTTCCTACGAGCAGTACTTC. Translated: CSVKRTGSYEQYF.

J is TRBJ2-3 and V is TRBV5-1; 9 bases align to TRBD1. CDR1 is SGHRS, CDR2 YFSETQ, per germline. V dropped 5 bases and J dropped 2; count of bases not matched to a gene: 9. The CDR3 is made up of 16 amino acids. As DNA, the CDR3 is TGCGCCAGCAGAAGATCCGGGACAGGGTCCACAGATACGCAGTATTTT. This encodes CASRRSGTGSTDTQYF.

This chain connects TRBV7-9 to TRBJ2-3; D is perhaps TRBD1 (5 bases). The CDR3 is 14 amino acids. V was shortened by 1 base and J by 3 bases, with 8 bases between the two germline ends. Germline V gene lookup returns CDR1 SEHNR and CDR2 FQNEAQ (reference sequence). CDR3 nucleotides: TGTGCCAGCAGCTTAGATCAGGGAACAGATACGCAGTATTTT. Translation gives CASSLDQGTDTQYF.

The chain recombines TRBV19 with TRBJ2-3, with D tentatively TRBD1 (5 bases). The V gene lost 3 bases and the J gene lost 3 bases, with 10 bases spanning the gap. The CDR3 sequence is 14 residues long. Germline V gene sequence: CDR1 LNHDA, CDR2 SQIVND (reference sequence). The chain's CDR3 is CASSIQGTTDTQYF. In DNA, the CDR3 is TGTGCCAGTAGTATCCAGGGTACGACAGATACGCAGTATTTT. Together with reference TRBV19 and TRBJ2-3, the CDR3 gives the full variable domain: DGGITQSPKYLFRKEGQNVTLSCEQNLNHDAMYWYRQDPGQGLRLIYYSQIVNDFQKGDIAEGYSVSREKKESFPLTVTSAQKNPTAFYLCASSIQGTTDTQYFGPGTRLTVL.

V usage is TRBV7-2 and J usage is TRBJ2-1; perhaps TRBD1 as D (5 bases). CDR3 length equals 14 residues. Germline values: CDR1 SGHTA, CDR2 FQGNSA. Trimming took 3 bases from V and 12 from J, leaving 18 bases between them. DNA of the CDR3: TGTGCCAGCAGCTTCACCCAAGGTCAGGGTGGGCAGTTCTTC. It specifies CASSFTQGQGGQFF. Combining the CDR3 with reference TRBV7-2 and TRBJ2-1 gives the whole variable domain GAGVSQSPSNKVTEKGKDVELRCDPISGHTALYWYRQSLGQGLEFLIYFQGNSAPDKSGLPSDRFSAERTGGSVSTLTIQRTQQEDSAVYLCASSFTQGQGGQFFGPGTRLTVL.

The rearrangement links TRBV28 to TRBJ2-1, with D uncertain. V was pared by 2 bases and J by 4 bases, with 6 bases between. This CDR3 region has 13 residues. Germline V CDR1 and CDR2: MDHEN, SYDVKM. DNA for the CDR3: TGTGCCAGCAGTTTAGCCGGATACAATGAGCAGTTCTTC. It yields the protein CASSLAGYNEQFF. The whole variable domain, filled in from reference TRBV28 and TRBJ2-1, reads DVKVTQSSRYLVKRTGEKVFLECVQDMDHENMFWYRQDPGLGLRLIYFSYDVKMKEKGDIPEGYSVSREKKERFSLILESASTNQTSMYLCASSLAGYNEQFFGPGTRLTVL.

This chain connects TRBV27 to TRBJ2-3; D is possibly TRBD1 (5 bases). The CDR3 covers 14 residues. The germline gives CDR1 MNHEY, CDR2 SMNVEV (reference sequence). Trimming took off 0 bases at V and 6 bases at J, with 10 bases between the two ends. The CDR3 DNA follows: TGTGCCAGCAGTTTATCTCCCAGGGCTGATACGCAGTATTTT. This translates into CASSLSPRADTQYF.

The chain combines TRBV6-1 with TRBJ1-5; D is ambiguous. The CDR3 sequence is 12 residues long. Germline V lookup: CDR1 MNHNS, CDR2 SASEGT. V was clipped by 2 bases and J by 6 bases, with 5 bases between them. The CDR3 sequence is CASSEFSQPQHF. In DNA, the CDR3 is TGTGCCAGCAGTGAATTCAGTCAGCCCCAGCATTTT.

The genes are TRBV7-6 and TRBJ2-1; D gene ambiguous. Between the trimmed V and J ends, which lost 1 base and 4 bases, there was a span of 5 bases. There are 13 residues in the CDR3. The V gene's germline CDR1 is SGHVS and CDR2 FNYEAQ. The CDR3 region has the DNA TGTGCCAGCAGCTTAGAGTTTTACAATGAGCAGTTCTTC. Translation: CASSLEFYNEQFF.

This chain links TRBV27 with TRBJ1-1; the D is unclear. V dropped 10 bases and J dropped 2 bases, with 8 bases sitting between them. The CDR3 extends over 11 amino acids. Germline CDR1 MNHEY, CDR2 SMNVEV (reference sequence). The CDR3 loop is CATYKNTEAFF. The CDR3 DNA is TGTGCCACCTACAAAAACACTGAAGCTTTCTTT.

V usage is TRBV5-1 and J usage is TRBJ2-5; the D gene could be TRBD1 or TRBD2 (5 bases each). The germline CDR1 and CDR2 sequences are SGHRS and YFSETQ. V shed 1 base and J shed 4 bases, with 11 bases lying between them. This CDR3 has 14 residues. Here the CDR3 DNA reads TGCGCCAGCAGCTTGATGGCCGGGGCAGAGACCCAGTACTTC. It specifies CASSLMAGAETQYF.

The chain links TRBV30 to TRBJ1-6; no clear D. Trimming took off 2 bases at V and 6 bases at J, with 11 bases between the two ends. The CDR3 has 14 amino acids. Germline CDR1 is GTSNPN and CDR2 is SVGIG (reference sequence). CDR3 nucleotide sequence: TGTGCCTGGAGTTCCGGTGGGGTTAATTCACCCCTCCACTTT. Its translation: CAWSSGGVNSPLHF. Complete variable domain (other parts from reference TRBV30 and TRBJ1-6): SQTIHQWPATLVQPVGSPLSLECTVEGTSNPNLYWYRQAAGRGLQLLFYSVGIGQISSEVPQNLSASRPQDRQFILSSKKLLLSDSGFYLCAWSSGGVNSPLHFGNGTRLTVT.

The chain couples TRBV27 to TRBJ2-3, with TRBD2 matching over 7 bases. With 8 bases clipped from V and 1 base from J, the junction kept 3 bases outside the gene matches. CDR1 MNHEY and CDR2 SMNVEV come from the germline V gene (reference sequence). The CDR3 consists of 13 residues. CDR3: CASGLAGTDTQYF. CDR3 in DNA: TGTGCCAGCGGCCTAGCGGGCACAGATACGCAGTATTTT.